This T cell receptor (beta chain) was captured by sequencing in a study of T cells in Graves' hyperthyroidism and ophthalmopathy (dated by TCRdb to the late 2010s). The study in broad terms: To identify distinguishing TCR V-J signatures, a discovery cohort of about 100 patients was used, comprising some 45 with Graves' ophthalmopathy and some 57 with stable Graves' hyperthyroidism. An independent validation cohort of about 19 hyperthyroidism patients and 17 patients who later progressed to ophthalmopathy tested prospective prediction of ophthalmopathy. The approximately 98 discovery patients were randomly divided into training and test sets at a 7:3 ratio. Thyroid tissue and blood T-cell repertoires from about six Graves' hyperthyroidism patients were also compared in the study. After sampling, hyperthyroidism patients received methimazole starting at 30 mg daily, and ophthalmopathy patients received high-dose intravenous methylprednisolone. The paper reports TCR Vbeta CDR3 sequencing of about 140 peripheral blood samples: 43 ophthalmopathy, fewer than 80 hyperthyroidism and approximately 17 progressor patients. Study-wide conclusions, independent of this receptor: Sample size was not statistically predetermined, and investigators were not blinded to group allocation. In cross-validation, a model built on a 13 V-J signature told ophthalmopathy apart from stable hyperthyroidism with just under 90% sensitivity and about 81% specificity, and in testing the same model reached 80%/75%. In validation, the model predicted progression to ophthalmopathy with over 65% sensitivity and roughly 75% specificity, a median of approximately 6.5 months before onset. Most expanded thyroid clonotypes (frequency above 0.001) were also detected in blood, a finding suggesting that blood repertoires may reflect thyroid immune responses.

As concerns this clonotype: The antigen it binds to is not known. Base qualities are not provided; no much larger clone lies one nucleotide away.

The germline V gene encodes CDR1 DFQATT and CDR2 SNEGSKA (reference sequence). The germline V and J ends show losses of 5 bases and 7 bases respectively, and no gene match explains 8 bases of the junction. The CDR3 starts with the cysteine, ends with the phenylalanine, and has 13 residues. CDR3 DNA is the only sequence kept; it has 39 bases, read in frame from the first base. Amplification of TCR beta CDR3 regions was carried out from RNA transcripts. For the first round of RT-PCR on the TCR CDR3, the HTBI primer set was used together with the Qiagen OneStep RT-PCR kit. Libraries were constructed in a second round of multiplex PCR, after which size selection and purification were performed. The libraries were sequenced on an Illumina HiSeq2000 using paired-end 100 bp reads. Per the source publication's procedure: Raw data were processed with SOAPnuke, discarding reads with adapters, uncalled bases, mean Phred below 15, or no exact constant-primer or identifier match. High-quality paired reads were merged using COPE v1.2.5, and each unique nucleotide sequence was defined as a clonotype. MiTCR v1.1 was used to align clonotypes to the IMGT TRBV, TRBD and TRBJ reference segments. The analysis included only V-J combinations with a frequency above 0.0001, which together covered around 99% of the repertoires. The TCS score was defined as the ratio of F50 (clonal expansion) to E x V (chaos), calculated using BLOSUM62-based TCRdist between CDR3 peptides within each V-J. Welch's t-statistics and random forest reduced several hundred V-J features to 10 to 15, which were used in a naive Bayes classifier (R e1071). Thyroid-blood repertoire similarity was quantified with the Morisita-Horn index. TCRdb reran the public reads through fastp at Q25 and MiXCR, keeping productive beta chains. One record per CDR3 amino acid sequence lists the most common genes and DNA. TCRdb's processing, not the study's, gives the V and J calls here. In all, the sample holds more than 40,000 distinct CDR3 sequences, and 49% of those were seen once. Of the sample, roughly 32% falls within the top ten clones.

A patient counted as having stable Graves' hyperthyroidism if no progression to ophthalmopathy occurred over 18 months of follow-up. The hyperthyroidism patients were between 18 and 65 years old and newly diagnosed, with a disease duration of less than 2 months. Patients with uncontrolled infections, other autoimmune diseases, pregnancy or lactation were excluded. Clinical symptoms, serum thyroxine and TRAb, thyroid ultrasound, and orbital computed tomography formed the basis for the diagnoses. Total RNA was extracted using Trizol reagent, and RNA quality was assessed on an Agilent 2100 Bioanalyzer.

The sequence joins TRBV20-1 to TRBJ2-7; 10 bases in the middle match TRBD2. This clonotype was sampled from a woman aged 45-65 years with Graves' hyperthyroidism. Sequencing was performed on peripheral blood or thyroid tissue (not recorded which). The sequenced DNA is TGCAGTGCTCGGCTAGCGGGAGTCCGTGAGCAGTACTTC. This translates into CSARLAGVREQYF.